These T cell receptor beta chains were read from a single sample in a study of radiotherapy plus CTLA-4 blockade in lung cancer. Method: immunoSEQ multiplex PCR; TCRdb's copy keeps in-frame clones and lacks some. This sample carries about 85,000 clones, 70% to 90% of them seen once, and the ten largest clones take more than 2%. Sequences were derived from peripheral blood, sampled from a patient treated with radiotherapy plus ipilimumab. Receptor source: a human donor with non-small cell lung cancer who had a partial response to radiotherapy plus ipilimumab. Each CDR3 is given with its conserved first and last residue. Fields, in order: V gene, D gene, clone size, J gene, CDR3 DNA, CDR3 protein. D genes are given only for firm matches. Clone size is stated in some rows and not others, as once, few, many or a class when expanded.

V gene: TRBV6-1
D gene: -
clone size: many
J gene: TRBJ1-1
CDR3 DNA: TGTGCCAGCACTGAGAGTCAGAACACTGAAGCTTTCTTT
CDR3 protein: CASTESQNTEAFF

V gene: TRBV11-2
D gene: TRBD2
clone size: -
J gene: TRBJ2-7
CDR3 DNA: TGTGCCAGCAGCGGGAGGGCTAGCGGGGGAAACTACGAGCAGTACTTC
CDR3 protein: CASSGRASGGNYEQYF

V gene: TRBV7-6
D gene: -
clone size: -
J gene: TRBJ1-2
CDR3 DNA: TGTGCCAGCAGCTTGGGGGGAGGGAGTGGCTACACCTTC
CDR3 protein: CASSLGGGSGYTF

V gene: TRBV6-6
D gene: TRBD2
clone size: -
J gene: TRBJ2-1
CDR3 DNA: TGTGCCAGCAGTACCCGGACTAGCGGTACTTACAATGAGCAGTTCTTC
CDR3 protein: CASSTRTSGTYNEQFF

V gene: TRBV9
D gene: TRBD1
clone size: -
J gene: TRBJ2-1
CDR3 DNA: TGTGCCAGCAGCGAAAGGGACAGTTACAATGAGCAGTTCTTC
CDR3 protein: CASSERDSYNEQFF

V gene: TRBV4-1
D gene: -
clone size: once
J gene: TRBJ2-3
CDR3 DNA: TGCGCCAGCAGCCGGCTAGGCACAGATACGCAGTATTTT
CDR3 protein: CASSRLGTDTQYF

V gene: TRBV5-1
D gene: -
clone size: -
J gene: TRBJ1-1
CDR3 DNA: TGCGCCAGCAGCTCCGGTATGAACACTGAAGCTTTCTTT
CDR3 protein: CASSSGMNTEAFF

V gene: TRBV4-3
D gene: -
clone size: -
J gene: TRBJ2-5
CDR3 DNA: TGCGCCAGCAGCCGGGAGTTAGAAGAGACCCAGTACTTC
CDR3 protein: CASSRELEETQYF

V gene: TRBV19
D gene: TRBD1
clone size: -
J gene: TRBJ1-3
CDR3 DNA: TGTGCCAGTAGTATCTCGCTCCAAGACAGGGAAGGAAGAAACACCATATATTTT
CDR3 protein: CASSISLQDREGRNTIYF

V gene: TRBV30
D gene: -
clone size: -
J gene: TRBJ2-1
CDR3 DNA: TGTGCCTGGACGACTAACTACAATGAGCAGTTCTTC
CDR3 protein: CAWTTNYNEQFF

V gene: TRBV5-5
D gene: -
clone size: -
J gene: TRBJ1-2
CDR3 DNA: TGTGCCAGCAGCCCGGATGCGGGGACCTTCTATGGCTACACCTTC
CDR3 protein: CASSPDAGTFYGYTF

V gene: TRBV5-4
D gene: -
clone size: once
J gene: TRBJ1-1
CDR3 DNA: TGTGCCAGCAGCCTAGCGGGCGGGGTTCTAGTTGCTTTCTTT
CDR3 protein: CASSLAGGVLVAFF

V gene: TRBV6-5
D gene: TRBD2
clone size: -
J gene: TRBJ2-7
CDR3 DNA: TGTGCCAGCAGTTTGTCTAGCGGGAGTTACGAGCAGTACTTC
CDR3 protein: CASSLSSGSYEQYF

V gene: TRBV5-1
D gene: -
clone size: -
J gene: TRBJ2-7
CDR3 DNA: TGCGCCAGCAGTATCGAGCATCTGAACGAGCAGTACTTC
CDR3 protein: CASSIEHLNEQYF

V gene: TRBV9
D gene: -
clone size: -
J gene: TRBJ2-2
CDR3 DNA: TGTGCCAGCAGAAAAGGGGACGGGGAGCTGTTTTTT
CDR3 protein: CASRKGDGELFF

V gene: TRBV18
D gene: TRBD1
clone size: -
J gene: TRBJ2-6
CDR3 DNA: TGTGCCAGCTCGGCAGGGGGCCCCGGGGCCAACGTCCTGACTTTC
CDR3 protein: CASSAGGPGANVLTF

V gene: TRBV7-9
D gene: TRBD2
clone size: -
J gene: TRBJ2-5
CDR3 DNA: TGTGCCAGCAGCTCCTTGACTAGCGCCGACCAAGAGACCCAGTACTTC
CDR3 protein: CASSSLTSADQETQYF

V gene: TRBV2
D gene: TRBD2
clone size: -
J gene: TRBJ2-5
CDR3 DNA: TGTGCCAGCAGTCGACTAGCGGGAGGCGGAGAGACCCAGTACTTC
CDR3 protein: CASSRLAGGGETQYF

V gene: TRBV15
D gene: -
clone size: once
J gene: TRBJ2-7
CDR3 DNA: TGTGCCACCAGCACCCGAGGGTCGCCTGCTACGTACGAGCAGTACTTC
CDR3 protein: CATSTRGSPATYEQYF

V gene: TRBV6-1
D gene: -
clone size: -
J gene: TRBJ2-7
CDR3 DNA: TGTGCCAGCAGTGGCCTGGATGGGGGGGAGCAGTACTTC
CDR3 protein: CASSGLDGGEQYF

V gene: TRBV2
D gene: -
clone size: -
J gene: TRBJ1-2
CDR3 DNA: TGTGCCAGCAGTGAGCTACAGGACGCCTATGGCTACACCTTC
CDR3 protein: CASSELQDAYGYTF

V gene: TRBV7-6
D gene: -
clone size: -
J gene: TRBJ1-1
CDR3 DNA: TGTGCCAGCAGCCCCCTTAGACAGGCTGAAGCTTTCTTT
CDR3 protein: CASSPLRQAEAFF

V gene: TRBV4-1
D gene: TRBD2
clone size: once
J gene: TRBJ2-1
CDR3 DNA: TGCGCCAGCGGTTCTAGCGGGAGAGTATTCGGTGAGCAGTTCTTC
CDR3 protein: CASGSSGRVFGEQFF

V gene: TRBV2
D gene: -
clone size: -
J gene: TRBJ1-5
CDR3 DNA: TGTGCCAGCAGCGTAGAGAAACGGGGTCCCCAGCATTTT
CDR3 protein: CASSVEKRGPQHF

V gene: TRBV11-1
D gene: TRBD1
clone size: -
J gene: TRBJ2-1
CDR3 DNA: TGTGCCAGCAGCCCCCAGGGGGCGTTTCCTAATGAGCAGTTCTTC
CDR3 protein: CASSPQGAFPNEQFF

V gene: TRBV7-2
D gene: TRBD1
clone size: -
J gene: TRBJ1-1
CDR3 DNA: TGTGCCAGCAGCTTAGCTATGTCACCACAGGGGGACACTGAAGCTTTCTTT
CDR3 protein: CASSLAMSPQGDTEAFF

V gene: TRBV11-2
D gene: -
clone size: -
J gene: TRBJ1-1
CDR3 DNA: TGTGCCAGCAGCACGTCCCGGGGTGGTACTGAAGCTTTCTTT
CDR3 protein: CASSTSRGGTEAFF

V gene: TRBV5-4
D gene: TRBD1
clone size: -
J gene: TRBJ1-4
CDR3 DNA: TGTGCCAGCAGCTTGGCCGACAGGGCACATGAAAAACTGTTTTTT
CDR3 protein: CASSLADRAHEKLFF

V gene: TRBV28
D gene: -
clone size: once
J gene: TRBJ1-3
CDR3 DNA: TGTGCCAGCTCCAGGCCGGGATCCTCTGGAAACACCATATATTTT
CDR3 protein: CASSRPGSSGNTIYF

V gene: TRBV28
D gene: -
clone size: -
J gene: TRBJ1-2
CDR3 DNA: TGTGCCAGCAGTCGCTCACCGGACAGCTATGGCTACACCTTC
CDR3 protein: CASSRSPDSYGYTF

V gene: TRBV6-6
D gene: -
clone size: -
J gene: TRBJ2-5
CDR3 DNA: TGTGCCAGCAGCTCGCAGGAACAAGAGACCCAGTACTTC
CDR3 protein: CASSSQEQETQYF

V gene: TRBV18
D gene: -
clone size: -
J gene: TRBJ2-7
CDR3 DNA: TGTGCCAGCTCACCACAATACTACGAGCAGTACTTC
CDR3 protein: CASSPQYYEQYF

V gene: TRBV28
D gene: -
clone size: -
J gene: TRBJ1-5
CDR3 DNA: TGTGCCAGCAGTTTATTTGAGATCCAGCATTTT
CDR3 protein: CASSLFEIQHF

V gene: TRBV19
D gene: -
clone size: -
J gene: TRBJ1-5
CDR3 DNA: TGTGCCAGTAGTATATCGCGGGTTTCTAGGGTGCAGCCCCAGCATTTT
CDR3 protein: CASSISRVSRVQPQHF

V gene: TRBV7-6
D gene: -
clone size: -
J gene: TRBJ2-3
CDR3 DNA: TGTGCCAGCAGCCCCCAGGGGCAGGAGGCAGATACGCAGTATTTT
CDR3 protein: CASSPQGQEADTQYF